One and the same sample provided the 21 T cell receptor beta chains below, sequenced in a study of CD8 T cells in ankylosing spondylitis. TCRdb re-analysed the 5' RACE reads in MiXCR, keeping a single row per CDR3 protein. The table shows about 250,000 distinct CDR3 sequences, with roughly 32% occurring only once. Sequencing used blood, either unsorted or a sorted T cell fraction (not recorded which). Source of these receptors: a male donor with ankylosing spondylitis or in good health (not recorded which).

In this sample, this clonotype turned up a few times. J is TRBJ2-7 and V is TRBV29-1, with D possibly called TRBD1 or TRBD2 (5 bases each). The V gene's germline CDR1 is SQVTM and CDR2 ANQGSEA. The V gene lost 4 bases and the J gene lost 5 bases, with 9 bases spanning the gap. The CDR3 has 11 residues. The CDR3 protein is CSVVLGDEQYF. CDR3 coding DNA: TGCAGCGTTGTTCTGGGGGACGAGCAGTACTTC.

This chain links TRBV2 with TRBJ2-1; D is perhaps TRBD1 or TRBD2 (6 bases each). Germline CDR1 SNHLY, CDR2 FYNNEI. The length of the CDR3 is 14 residues. Trimming removed 5 bases from V and 4 bases from J, with 12 bases in between. In DNA, the CDR3 is TGTGCCAGCAGTCTGGACAGCGGGTACAATGAGCAGTTCTTC. Its translation: CASSLDSGYNEQFF.

This clonotype has a handful of counts. The chain uses TRBV29-1 and TRBJ1-1, with D uncertain. The CDR3 is 12 amino acids. Germline V gene lookup returns CDR1 SQVTM and CDR2 ANQGSEA. Between the trimmed V and J ends, which lost 5 bases and 0 bases, there was a span of 7 bases. CDR3 residues: CSVKSMNTEAFF. The CDR3 DNA sequence: TGCAGCGTTAAGTCCATGAACACTGAAGCTTTCTTT.

The chain uses TRBV20-1 and TRBJ1-5; no clear D gene. CDR3 length: 14 residues. CDR1 DFQATT and CDR2 SNEGSKA come from the germline V gene (reference sequence). Trimming took 2 bases from V and 1 from J, leaving 9 bases between them. The CDR3, as DNA: TGCAGTGCTAGAAAGGGCGACAGCAATCAGCCCCAGCATTTT. Protein sequence: CSARKGDSNQPQHF.

There are a few counts of this clonotype. The chain is built from TRBV6-1 and TRBJ2-3; 12 bases are shared with TRBD2. This CDR3 has 19 amino acids. With V trimmed by 3 bases and J by 4 bases, 14 bases remained unmatched. Per the germline V gene, CDR1 is MNHNS and CDR2 is SASEGT. The CDR3 bases are TGTGCCAGCAGTGATGCCGGGACTAGCGGGCCCGGAGGGGCAGATACGCAGTATTTT. Protein product: CASSDAGTSGPGGADTQYF.

This clonotype occurred a few times. The CDR3 spells CASATGFPSSYEQYF. CDR3 DNA sequence: TGTGCCAGCGCAACGGGGTTCCCAAGCTCCTACGAGCAGTACTTC. V is TRBV6-1 and J is TRBJ2-7, with a weak D call TRBD2 (5 bases). The CDR3 is 15 residues long. CDR1 is MNHNS and CDR2 is SASEGT in the germline V gene. The V end was cut by 8 bases, the J end by 0 bases, with 17 bases between.

The chain links TRBV29-1 to TRBJ1-1, with D perhaps TRBD1 (6 bases). V was clipped by 3 bases and J by 11 bases, with 13 bases between them. Germline assignment: CDR1 SQVTM and CDR2 ANQGSEA. This CDR3 has 11 residues. The CDR3 is CSVELGGPAFF. The CDR3 DNA follows: TGCAGCGTTGAGTTGGGGGGGCCGGCTTTCTTT.

This clonotype was found once. In DNA, the CDR3 is TGTGCCAGCAGCTGGGCTAGCGGGGGGTCCACAGATACGCAGTATTTT. This translates into CASSWASGGSTDTQYF. The V gene is TRBV5-5, the J gene TRBJ2-3; TRBD2 aligns across 11 bases. CDR1 is SGHKS and CDR2 is YYEKEE in the germline V gene (reference sequence). The CDR3 runs 16 residues. The J segment lost 2 bases and the V segment lost 3 bases, leaving 5 bases of the junction unmatched.

V usage is TRBV5-1 and J usage is TRBJ2-1, with D possibly matching TRBD1 (6 bases). Per germline, CDR1 SGHRS and CDR2 YFSETQ. The CDR3 runs 13 residues. V was trimmed by 0 bases and J by 9 bases, leaving 10 bases between them. CDR3 coding DNA: TGCGCCAGCAGCTTGGTACAGGGCTCTGAGCAGTTCTTC. Translation: CASSLVQGSEQFF. Supplemented by reference TRBV5-1 and TRBJ2-1, the full variable domain reads KAGVTQTPRYLIKTRGQQVTLSCSPISGHRSVSWYQQTPGQGLQFLFEYFSETQRNKGNFPGRFSGRQFSNSRSEMNVSTLELGDSALYLCASSLVQGSEQFFGPGTRLTVL.

This clonotype was observed a handful of times. The V call is TRBV5-5, the J call TRBJ2-5; 9 nucleotides align to TRBD2. Germline loops: CDR1 SGHKS, CDR2 YYEKEE (reference sequence). The CDR3 loop spans 14 amino acids. The V gene end was trimmed by 6 bases and the J gene end by 0 bases; junction bases not matched to a gene: 3. The CDR3 DNA sequence: TGTGCCAGCAAAGCGGGGGGCCACCAAGAGACCCAGTACTTC. Translating it yields CASKAGGHQETQYF.

The rearrangement links TRBV6-5 to TRBJ2-3; 7 bases match TRBD1. The V and J ends lost 2 bases and 0 bases, in that order; junction bases with no gene match: 5. Germline loops: CDR1 MNHEY, CDR2 SVGAGI. The CDR3 runs 16 residues. CDR3 in amino acids: CASSYGAGGSTDTQYF. CDR3 nucleotide sequence: TGTGCCAGCAGTTACGGGGCAGGGGGAAGCACAGATACGCAGTATTTT.

This clonotype was counted only a few times. This chain links TRBV6-5 with TRBJ1-3; possible D gene TRBD1, 6 bases. CDR3 length: 16 amino acids. CDR1 and CDR2 (germline): MNHEY, SVGAGI. V lost 1 base and J lost 0, with 10 bases in between. This chain's CDR3 is CASSYWGGHSGNTIYF. In DNA form, the CDR3 reads TGTGCCAGCAGTTACTGGGGGGGCCACTCTGGAAACACCATATATTTT.

V usage is TRBV6-2 or TRBV6-3 and J usage is TRBJ2-1, with 12 nucleotides matching TRBD2. The CDR3 is 15 residues long. The ends lost 7 bases at V and 9 bases at J; junction bases unmatched: 10. The germline gives CDR1 MNHEY, CDR2 SVGEGT. The CDR3 region has the DNA TGTGCCAGCATCAATCCTAGCGGGGGGGCCGGTGAGCAGTTCTTC. This sequence encodes CASINPSGGAGEQFF.

This clonotype occurred a few times. This chain uses TRBV7-8 with TRBJ1-2; 9 bases are a match to TRBD1. The V gene's germline CDR1 is SGHVS and CDR2 FQNEAQ. J was trimmed by 4 bases and V by 0 bases; bases with no gene match: 9. This CDR3 has 17 residues. The CDR3: CASSLARDRAGFYGYTF. CDR3 DNA: TGTGCCAGCAGCTTAGCCCGGGACAGGGCTGGATTCTATGGCTACACCTTC.

The gene calls are TRBV7-7 and TRBJ2-3; D not certain. The CDR3 extends over 13 amino acids. Trimming shortened V by 5 bases and J by 4 bases, and 10 bases separated the two germline ends. Germline values: CDR1 SSHAT, CDR2 FNYEAQ (reference sequence). The DNA for the CDR3 is TGTGCCAGCAGCCCTATAGCTGCAGATACGCAGTATTTT. It translates to CASSPIAADTQYF.

The rearrangement links TRBV7-2 to TRBJ1-6; D gene unclear. Trimming removed 4 bases from V and 12 bases from J, with 19 bases in between. This CDR3 is built from 15 residues. Per germline, CDR1 SGHTA and CDR2 FQGNSA. The CDR3: CASSSYHRASGPLHF. The CDR3 DNA sequence: TGTGCCAGCAGCTCGTACCACCGAGCCAGCGGACCCCTCCACTTT.

The chain employs TRBV7-8 and TRBJ2-2, with no clear D. CDR3 size: 17 residues. Trimming cost V 4 bases and J 0 bases, with 15 bases left between them. From germline, CDR1 is SGHVS and CDR2 FQNEAQ. The CDR3 is CASSSNPHTSNTGELFF. CDR3 nucleotides: TGTGCCAGCAGCTCAAACCCTCACACTTCGAACACCGGGGAGCTGTTTTTT.

There are a few counts of this clonotype. The gene calls are TRBV11-2 and TRBJ2-7; possible D gene TRBD2, 6 bases. CDR3 length: 16 amino acids. Germline V gene sequence: CDR1 SGHAT, CDR2 FQNNGV. V was shortened by 1 base and J by 4 bases, with 17 bases between the two germline ends. The CDR3 region is CASSLVPRWRGYEQYF. DNA for the CDR3: TGTGCCAGCAGCTTAGTCCCCCGATGGAGGGGATACGAGCAGTACTTC.

CDR3 residues: CAWDSRNTGELFF. CDR3 coding DNA: TGTGCCTGGGACAGTCGAAACACCGGGGAGCTGTTTTTT. The J gene is TRBJ2-2, the V gene TRBV30; D is perhaps TRBD1 (5 bases). CDR1 is GTSNPN and CDR2 is SVGIG in the germline V gene (reference sequence). V was shortened by 5 bases and J by 2 bases, with 9 bases between the two germline ends. This CDR3 has 13 residues.

This clonotype was recorded a few times. The genes are TRBV29-1 and TRBJ2-3; D possibly uses TRBD1 or TRBD2 (6 bases each). This CDR3 has 13 amino acids. Trimming left V 7 bases short and J 2 bases short, with 13 bases between. CDR1 SQVTM and CDR2 ANQGSEA come from the germline V gene. The CDR3 region has the DNA TGCAGCGAAAAAACGGGGGCCACAGATACGCAGTATTTT. Translated: CSEKTGATDTQYF.

The chain has TRBV20-1 and TRBJ1-2; D is uncertain. This CDR3 has 12 residues. The V end was cut by 3 bases, the J end by 4 bases, with 9 bases between. The germline V gene has CDR1 DFQATT and CDR2 SNEGSKA (reference sequence). For the CDR3, the DNA is TGCAGTGCTAGTGCCGAAGCCTATGGCTACACCTTC. Protein sequence: CSASAEAYGYTF.